This T cell receptor beta chain was captured by sequencing in a study of cytomegalovirus exposure and HLA in healthy donors. Study conclusions and caveats: It was reported in a later analysis that an Asian-associated ancestry cluster showed fewer N-insertions than the approximately 700-donor mean. HLA allele associations emerged for 17,000 or so TCR beta sequences in a later analysis, at 0.05 false discovery rate. The majority of TCR sequences were rare, yet some public TCRs appeared in many donors.

This clone is judged medium-sized. Its antigen is still unknown. Trimming cost V 2 bases and J 8 bases, with 15 bases left between them. Germline lookup yields CDR1 MDHEN and CDR2 SYDVKM. This CDR3 spans 15 amino acids. Every donor was a healthy person donating bone marrow. PCR used 60 Vbeta primers and 13 Jbeta primers. Libraries were prepared by immunoSEQ multiplex PCR; TCRdb keeps only in-frame clonotypes and omits some of them. The repertoire holds 140,000 or so clones, about two thirds seen once, with roughly 2% in the top ten. The chain links TRBV28 to TRBJ1-4; possibly TRBD1 for D (6 bases). The sequence came from a man aged 35-49 years in good health and CMV-seronegative. Material for sequencing was PBMCs. In DNA, the CDR3 is TGTGCCAGCAGTTTAGTGGGGACACTAGGCGAAAAACTGTTTTTT. Amino acid sequence: CASSLVGTLGEKLFF.